This T cell receptor (beta chain) was sequenced for a study of blood T cell repertoires in COVID-19. Germline values: CDR1 MNHEY, CDR2 SVGAGI. Trimming removed 8 bases at V and 4 bases at J, with 14 bases between. This CDR3 has 13 amino acids. Sequenced by immunoSEQ multiplex PCR; TCRdb stores in-frame clones only, minus some. The table lists roughly 250,000 clones, 80% to 90% of them singletons, with 1.5% to 2% in the top ten. The sample consisted of PBMCs or T cells enriched from blood (not recorded which). The gene calls are TRBV6-5 and TRBJ1-2; D possibly corresponds to TRBD1 (6 bases). This TCR derives from a woman aged 50 to 65 who had recovered from COVID-19. The CDR3 sequence is CASRLGAGYGYTF. The CDR3 DNA reads TGTGCCAGCCGACTGGGGGCCGGCTATGGCTACACCTTC.